This T cell receptor beta chain was captured by sequencing in a study of cytomegalovirus exposure and HLA in healthy donors. In the case of this clone: Its antigen is unidentified.

The PCR was carried out with 60 Vbeta primers and 13 Jbeta primers. Measured with immunoSEQ multiplex PCR; TCRdb has only the in-frame clones, and not every one. The sample lists more than 150,000 clones, over 75% occurring once. The V and J ends lost 0 bases and 0 bases, in that order; junction bases with no gene match: 13. Germline values: CDR1 MRHNA, CDR2 SNTAGT. The CDR3 sequence is 19 residues long. Findings and caveats of the study: Highly shared variants forming one cluster were likely a sequencing artifact. Data from an earlier analysis indicated that most TCR beta V segments were productive either about 90% or about 30% of the time. Three CMV-associated chains were confirmed in vitro to be specific for CMV antigens.

The source material was PBMCs. This chain connects TRBV6-4 to TRBJ2-7, with TRBD2 identical over 8 bases. This TCR was sampled from a girl less than two years old in good health and CMV-seronegative. CDR3 amino acids: CASSDSVALAENLSYEQYF. As DNA, the CDR3 is TGTGCCAGCAGTGACTCTGTTGCACTAGCGGAGAACCTCTCCTACGAGCAGTACTTC.